Listed here are 30 T cell receptor beta chains from one sample, sequenced in a study of human CD8 memory T cell subsets. UMI-labeled 5' RACE generated the TCR beta libraries. TCRdb re-called the 5' RACE reads, yielding one record per CDR3 amino acid sequence without DNA. This table lists 10,000 to 11,000 distinct CDR3 sequences. Sequencing was carried out using CD8+ stem-like memory T cells (TSCM and TCM) sorted from PBMCs. Subset: stem-like memory CD8 T cells (TSTEM), CCR7+ PD-1- TIGIT-. Receptors originate from a human donor in good health.

The chain uses TRBV4-3 and TRBJ2-1; TCRdb returns TRBD2, unconfirmable since there is no DNA. CDR3 length: 15 residues. Per germline, CDR1 LGHNA and CDR2 YSLEER. CDR3 amino acids: CASKMSRGSYDEQFF.

The CDR3 reads CASSLGQGAREQYF. This chain connects TRBV12-3 or TRBV12-4 to TRBJ2-7; TCRdb picks TRBD1, but there is no DNA to check that call. The CDR3 is 14 amino acids.

J is TRBJ2-1 and V is TRBV24-1; TCRdb's D call of TRBD1 is untestable without DNA. The CDR3 contains 16 residues. Germline CDR1 is KGHDR and CDR2 is SFDVKD. CDR3 sequence: CATSDWRGTEYGEQFF.

The chain combines TRBV2 with TRBJ2-2; TCRdb indicates TRBD2, and absent DNA this call remains unverified. This CDR3 has 17 amino acids. Germline lookup yields CDR1 SNHLY and CDR2 FYNNEI. The CDR3 region is CASSGENLAGGTGELFF.

The V and J genes are TRBV20-1 and TRBJ2-7. The germline V gene has CDR1 DFQATT and CDR2 SNEGSKA (reference sequence). The CDR3 is made up of 14 amino acids. CDR3: CSARDVGLVYEQYF.

The chain uses TRBV28 and TRBJ2-7; no DNA is available, so the TRBD2 call from TCRdb remains unchecked. Germline V lookup: CDR1 MDHEN, CDR2 SYDVKM. This CDR3 contains 16 residues. The CDR3 protein is CASRYGLAGDSYEQYF.

This chain links TRBV5-6 with TRBJ2-7; no DNA is available, so the TRBD2 call from TCRdb remains unchecked. Germline CDR1 reads SGHDT; CDR2 reads YYEEEE. The length of the CDR3 is 13 residues. The CDR3 protein is CASSLIEGYEQYF.

The J gene is TRBJ1-1, the V gene TRBV29-1; the TCRdb D gene call, TRBD1, has no DNA to confirm it. This CDR3 contains 12 residues. Germline CDR1 SQVTM, CDR2 ANQGSEA. The CDR3 sequence: CSVSGGDTEAFF.

This chain joins TRBV11-2 and TRBJ2-1. The CDR3 has 12 amino acids. The germline CDR1 and CDR2 sequences are SGHAT and FQNNGV. The CDR3 loop is CASSLFVVEQFF.

This chain links TRBV25-1 with TRBJ2-5; TCRdb lists TRBD1, though no DNA is available to test this call. CDR3 size: 15 residues. Germline CDR1 and CDR2: MGHDK and SYGVNS. Here the CDR3 reads CASSESGGAQETQYF.

V is TRBV10-2 and J is TRBJ2-1. CDR3 size: 13 residues. Germline V CDR1 and CDR2: WSHSY, SAAADI. This CDR3 is CASLDPVYNEQFF.

V usage is TRBV13 and J usage is TRBJ2-1. Per germline, CDR1 PRHDT and CDR2 FYEKMQ (reference sequence). This CDR3 contains 16 residues. CDR3 amino acids: CASSLGPGSEFNEQFF.

The V call is TRBV7-6, the J call TRBJ1-5; the TCRdb call, TRBD1, lacks DNA for checking. The length of the CDR3 is 13 residues. Germline V CDR1 and CDR2: SGHVS, FNYEAQ. The CDR3 here is CASSLGESQPQHF.

The rearrangement uses TRBV14 and TRBJ2-1; lacking DNA, the TRBD1 call made by TCRdb goes unchecked. The CDR3 contains 13 residues. CDR1 SGHDN and CDR2 FVKESK come from the germline V gene. CDR3 sequence reads: CASSQRVGREQFF.

The V and J genes are TRBV7-9 and TRBJ2-7; absent DNA, TCRdb's TRBD1 call cannot be checked. CDR1 and CDR2 from the germline V gene are SEHNR and FQNEAQ (reference sequence). The CDR3 runs to 14 residues. The chain's CDR3 is CASSFEGQRYEQYF.

The rearrangement joins TRBV7-8 to TRBJ2-1. Germline CDR1 and CDR2: SGHVS and FQNEAQ. The CDR3 contains 15 residues. CDR3 region: CASSLEAETGNEQFF.

This sequence joins TRBV7-3 and TRBJ2-7; the TCRdb call, TRBD1, lacks DNA for checking. Germline values: CDR1 SGHTA, CDR2 FQGTGA. The CDR3 length is 13 residues. CDR3: CASSLAGDYEQYF. Variable domain in full (rest from reference TRBV7-3 and TRBJ2-7): GAGVSQTPSNKVTEKGKYVELRCDPISGHTALYWYRQSLGQGPEFLIYFQGTGAADDSGLPNDRFFAVRPEGSVSTLKIQRTERGDSAVYLCASSLAGDYEQYFGPGTRLTVT.

The chain is built from TRBV5-5 and TRBJ1-3; with no DNA, the TCRdb D assignment of TRBD1 cannot be verified. This CDR3 has 14 residues. Per the germline V gene, CDR1 is SGHKS and CDR2 is YYEKEE (reference sequence). CDR3 loop: CASSFGVAGNTIYF.

The V gene is TRBV28, the J gene TRBJ1-5. Germline lookup yields CDR1 MDHEN and CDR2 SYDVKM. There are 14 residues in the CDR3. The CDR3 here is CASSLTTSSQPQHF.

CDR3 residues: CASSPGLAGYEQYF. The chain joins TRBV6-2 or TRBV6-3 to TRBJ2-7; TCRdb designates TRBD2, a call that cannot be tested without DNA. Germline V gene data show CDR1 as MNHEY and CDR2 as SVGEGT. The CDR3 contains 14 residues.

This clonotype is identified as medium-sized from frequency. This chain connects TRBV5-5 to TRBJ1-1. The CDR3 is 16 amino acids. CDR1 and CDR2 from the germline V gene are SGHKS and YYEKEE (reference sequence). CDR3 amino acids: CASSQSWGIGNTEAFF.

The gene calls are TRBV5-8 and TRBJ2-7. CDR1 is SGHTS, CDR2 YDEGEE, per germline. The CDR3 covers 15 residues. Here the CDR3 reads CASTQVGGTPYEQYF.

This clonotype registers medium-sized (0.01 to 0.1%) by frequency. The V call is TRBV28, the J call TRBJ1-1; TCRdb proposes TRBD1, but this gene call is untestable without DNA. The CDR3 has 15 residues. The germline V gene has CDR1 MDHEN and CDR2 SYDVKM. The CDR3 reads CASSLSGTGGTEAFF.

This chain connects TRBV4-3 to TRBJ2-1; the TRBD2 assignment by TCRdb is unverifiable without DNA. This CDR3 is 17 amino acids long. Germline-derived CDR1 and CDR2 are LGHNA and YSLEER. CDR3 region: CASSPGLAGSSYNEQFF.

Here the CDR3 reads CASSLHSGGAIEQFF. V is TRBV12-3 or TRBV12-4 and J is TRBJ2-1; the TRBD2 assignment by TCRdb is unverifiable without DNA. This CDR3 has 15 residues.

This clonotype is called medium-sized based on its frequency. The chain combines TRBV12-3 or TRBV12-4 with TRBJ2-7; TCRdb indicates TRBD1, and absent DNA this call remains unverified. This CDR3 region has 12 residues. The CDR3 reads CASSLDIYEQYF.

This sequence joins TRBV2 and TRBJ2-2; absent DNA, TCRdb's TRBD1 call cannot be checked. Germline assignment: CDR1 SNHLY and CDR2 FYNNEI. This CDR3 is built from 14 residues. The CDR3 region is CARQDSSNTGELFF.

The genes are TRBV14 and TRBJ2-1. This CDR3 has 11 residues. In germline, CDR1 is SGHDN, CDR2 FVKESK. This CDR3 is CASSPNNEQFF.

The chain carries TRBV4-1 and TRBJ2-1. Germline lookup yields CDR1 MGHRA and CDR2 YSYEKL. CDR3 length: 15 residues. CDR3 residues: CASSQDFSEHNEQFF.

The chain couples TRBV20-1 to TRBJ2-3. Germline-derived CDR1 and CDR2 are DFQATT and SNEGSKA (reference sequence). CDR3 size: 15 residues. This CDR3 reads CSARDVLDNTDTQYF.